The 31 T cell receptor beta chains given below trace back to one sample, sequenced in a study of blood T cell repertoires in COVID-19 (dated by TCRdb to 2020 to 2022). Receptor libraries were prepared by the immunoSEQ multiplex PCR assay. TCRdb mirrors the immuneACCESS table, restricted to in-frame sequences. Some clones are absent from its copies; in checked studies, under half trace to an unresolved V gene, and the reason for the others is unknown. This sample holds a few hundred thousand clones; 75% to 90% were observed only once. The ten largest clones capture 11% of the sample. Specimen: peripheral blood. These TCRs come from a woman in her 70s with acute or convalescent COVID-19.

CDR3 in amino acids: CATGDSGPTNEKLFF. The CDR3 coding sequence is TGTGCCACCGGGGACTCGGGGCCAACTAATGAAAAACTGTTTTTT. V gene TRBV7-9 combines with J gene TRBJ1-4; possibly TRBD1 for D (5 bases). The germline CDR1 and CDR2 sequences are SEHNR and FQNEAQ (reference sequence). The CDR3 extends over 15 amino acids. Trimming stripped 10 bases from V and 0 bases from J, with 15 bases between.

This clone came up once. The V call is TRBV5-1, the J call TRBJ2-2; the D is unclear. Trimming shortened V by 0 bases and J by 11 bases, and 14 bases separated the two germline ends. Germline loops: CDR1 SGHRS, CDR2 YFSETQ. CDR3 length: 14 residues. CDR3 residues: CASSLDGPITELFF. CDR3 DNA: TGCGCCAGCAGCTTGGATGGCCCCATCACAGAGCTGTTTTTT.

The rearrangement joins TRBV6-6 to TRBJ2-3; D unresolved. Trimming left V 2 bases short and J 1 base short, with 4 bases between. Germline V gives CDR1 MNHNY, CDR2 SVGAGI (reference sequence). The CDR3 sequence is 13 residues long. For the CDR3, the DNA is TGTGCCAGCAGTTACCCAGGCACAGATACGCAGTATTTT. It translates to CASSYPGTDTQYF.

The chain combines TRBV7-9 with TRBJ2-2; 7 nucleotides align to TRBD1. V trimming: 4 bases; J trimming: 2 bases; junction bases outside the gene matches: 1. There are 14 residues in the CDR3. Germline V gene lookup returns CDR1 SEHNR and CDR2 FQNEAQ (reference sequence). CDR3 region: CASSWDSNTGELFF. DNA of the CDR3: TGTGCCAGCAGCTGGGACAGTAACACCGGGGAGCTGTTTTTT. The variable domain in full, with the rest retrieved from reference TRBV7-9 and TRBJ2-2, is DTGVSQNPRHKITKRGQNVTFRCDPISEHNRLYWYRQTLGQGPEFLTYFQNEAQLEKSRLLSDRFSAERPKGSFSTLEIQRTEQGDSAMYLCASSWDSNTGELFFGEGSRLTVL.

The chain couples TRBV19 to TRBJ2-7, with D unresolved. The CDR3 consists of 12 residues. The germline gives CDR1 LNHDA, CDR2 SQIVND (reference sequence). V was pared by 6 bases and J by 3 bases, with 9 bases between. DNA for the CDR3: TGTGCCAGTAGGTCCTACAGCTACGAGCAGTACTTC. Translating gives CASRSYSYEQYF.

CDR3 DNA: TGTGCCAGCATAGGACAGGGGTCGACCGAGCAGTACTTC. Translation gives CASIGQGSTEQYF. This chain joins TRBV21-1 and TRBJ2-7; the table's D call TRBD1 went unverified against the DNA. TRBV21-1 represents a pseudogene. CDR3 size: 13 residues.

The rearrangement uses TRBV4-2 and TRBJ2-5; tentative D call: TRBD1 (6 bases). V gave up 4 bases and J gave up 1 base, with 16 bases separating them. The CDR3 covers 16 residues. CDR1 LGHNA and CDR2 YNFKEQ come from the germline V gene. The CDR3 nucleotides read TGTGCCAGCAGCCGGGGCTTGGAAGGGGGCCAAGAGACCCAGTACTTC. Amino acids: CASSRGLEGGQETQYF.

V and J are TRBV11-2 and TRBJ1-1; D perhaps matches TRBD1 (5 bases). Germline V gene lookup returns CDR1 SGHAT and CDR2 FQNNGV. The CDR3 length is 16 residues. V was shortened by 6 bases and J by 1 base, with 18 bases between the two germline ends. The CDR3 coding sequence is TGTGCCAGCAGTCCCGCCGGGGGTAGTAGGAACACTGAAGCTTTCTTT. Translating it yields CASSPAGGSRNTEAFF.

V is TRBV5-4 and J is TRBJ2-2; TRBD1 matches at 8 bases. The CDR3 totals 15 residues. V lost 3 bases and J lost 6; bases outside the gene matches: 7. The germline V gene encodes CDR1 SGHNT and CDR2 YYREEE (reference sequence). The CDR3 reads CASSSRDRSPGELFF. The CDR3 coding sequence is TGTGCCAGCAGCTCCCGGGACAGGTCCCCCGGGGAGCTGTTTTTT.

This clone was seen just once. This sequence joins TRBV11-3 and TRBJ1-2; D might be TRBD1 (5 bases). V gave up 0 bases and J gave up 4 bases, with 9 bases separating them. Germline-derived CDR1 and CDR2 are SGHNT and YENEEA. The CDR3 extends over 14 amino acids. Here the CDR3 DNA reads TGTGCCAGCAGCTTAGATCAGGGTGGCTATGGCTACACCTTC. Translation: CASSLDQGGYGYTF.

This chain links TRBV27 with TRBJ2-7; D is unclear. The CDR3 extends over 11 amino acids. V lost 7 bases and J lost 2, with 6 bases in between. Germline values: CDR1 MNHEY, CDR2 SMNVEV (reference sequence). The CDR3 bases are TGTGCCAGCATCCCAACCTACGAGCAGTACTTC. Its protein product is CASIPTYEQYF.

The chain employs TRBV2 and TRBJ2-3; 7 nucleotides align to TRBD2. The V gene end was trimmed by 6 bases and the J gene end by 5 bases; junction bases not matched to a gene: 14. Germline CDR1 is SNHLY and CDR2 is FYNNEI. CDR3 length: 16 residues. CDR3: CASRSSGGGLRDTQYF. In DNA form, the CDR3 reads TGTGCCAGCAGGAGTAGTGGGGGAGGGTTAAGAGATACGCAGTATTTT. Full variable domain (outside the CDR3, taken from reference TRBV2 and TRBJ2-3): EPEVTQTPSHQVTQMGQEVILRCVPISNHLYFYWYRQILGQKVEFLVSFYNNEISEKSEIFDDQFSVERPDGSNFTLKIRSTKLEDSAMYFCASRSSGGGLRDTQYFGPGTRLTVL.

The chain joins TRBV5-1 to TRBJ2-3; 10 bases line up with TRBD2. CDR3 length: 18 amino acids. Unmatched junction bases numbered 7, after V lost 0 bases and J lost 0 bases. Germline CDR1 reads SGHRS; CDR2 reads YFSETQ. CDR3: CASSLASGGSTSTDTQYF. The CDR3, as DNA: TGCGCCAGCAGCTTGGCTAGCGGGGGTTCCACTAGCACAGATACGCAGTATTTT.

The gene calls are TRBV6-6 and TRBJ2-5, with 10 nucleotides matching TRBD1. Unmatched junction bases numbered 6, after V lost 5 bases and J lost 0 bases. The germline V gene has CDR1 MNHNY and CDR2 SVGAGI (reference sequence). The CDR3 runs to 16 residues. CDR3 loop: CASSGWTGGYQETQYF. The DNA of the CDR3 is TGTGCCAGCAGTGGGTGGACAGGGGGGTACCAAGAGACCCAGTACTTC.

This chain uses TRBV7-8 with TRBJ1-6, with a tentative D call TRBD1 (5 bases). The CDR3 has 16 amino acids. Trimming took 5 bases from V and 5 from J, leaving 16 bases between them. Germline V CDR1 and CDR2: SGHVS, FQNEAQ. CDR3 sequence: CASSPVMGLDNSPLHF. CDR3 DNA sequence: TGTGCCAGCAGCCCGGTGATGGGGCTGGATAATTCACCCCTCCACTTT.

A single count supports this clone. The chain uses TRBV5-1 and TRBJ1-2; tentatively, D is TRBD1 (6 bases). CDR3 size: 14 residues. Trimming took off 0 bases at V and 7 bases at J, with 13 bases between the two ends. CDR1 SGHRS and CDR2 YFSETQ come from the germline V gene. The chain's CDR3 is CASSLASQGTGYTF. CDR3 nucleotides: TGCGCCAGCAGCTTGGCCAGTCAGGGGACTGGCTACACCTTC.

J is TRBJ2-7 and V is TRBV24-1, with no clear D. Germline loops: CDR1 KGHDR, CDR2 SFDVKD. The CDR3 totals 16 residues. V shed 3 bases and J shed 3 bases, with 17 bases lying between them. Here the CDR3 DNA reads TGTGCCACCAGTGATGTTTCGGGTATCCTCTACTACGAGCAGTACTTC. It codes for CATSDVSGILYYEQYF.

The chain joins TRBV29-1 to TRBJ1-1, with 8 bases that match TRBD1. The CDR3 has 13 residues. Trimming at V came to 7 bases and at J to 3 bases, leaving 7 bases not matched to a gene. From germline, CDR1 is SQVTM and CDR2 ANQGSEA. The CDR3 nucleotides are TGCAGCGGGCGGACAGGGAGGGACACTGAAGCTTTCTTT. Translated: CSGRTGRDTEAFF.

This chain uses TRBV6-5 with TRBJ2-5, with D tentatively TRBD2 (6 bases). CDR3 length equals 14 residues. Germline CDR1 and CDR2: MNHEY and SVGAGI. V was cut by 7 bases and J by 2 bases, with 14 bases left in between. CDR3 coding DNA: TGTGCCAGCAAAGAGTCCGCGGGACAAGAGACCCAGTACTTC. It is translated as CASKESAGQETQYF.

Comment on this clone: The identical CDR3 is also encoded by other nucleotide sequences in the sample. This chain connects TRBV5-1 to TRBJ1-5, with D unresolved. CDR1 SGHRS and CDR2 YFSETQ come from the germline V gene. V was clipped by 2 bases and J by 6 bases, with 6 bases between them. The CDR3 spans 12 residues. This CDR3 reads CASSLSGQPQHF. The CDR3 DNA reads TGCGCCAGCAGCTTATCGGGTCAGCCCCAGCATTTT. Full variable domain (remainder filled in from reference TRBV5-1 and TRBJ1-5): KAGVTQTPRYLIKTRGQQVTLSCSPISGHRSVSWYQQTPGQGLQFLFEYFSETQRNKGNFPGRFSGRQFSNSRSEMNVSTLELGDSALYLCASSLSGQPQHFGDGTRLSIL.

This clone has more than one count but fewer than ten. V usage is TRBV5-1 and J usage is TRBJ1-1; D may be TRBD1 (5 bases). Trimming removed 0 bases at V and 8 bases at J, with 11 bases between. The CDR3 extends over 13 amino acids. Germline assignment: CDR1 SGHRS and CDR2 YFSETQ. CDR3 residues: CASSLGRAGEAFF. The CDR3 DNA sequence: TGCGCCAGCAGCTTGGGGCGTGCAGGGGAAGCTTTCTTT. Supplemented by reference TRBV5-1 and TRBJ1-1, the full variable domain reads KAGVTQTPRYLIKTRGQQVTLSCSPISGHRSVSWYQQTPGQGLQFLFEYFSETQRNKGNFPGRFSGRQFSNSRSEMNVSTLELGDSALYLCASSLGRAGEAFFGQGTRLTVV.

The chain combines TRBV29-1 with TRBJ2-3, with D unclear. The CDR3 runs 10 residues. The ends were cut back, 4 bases at V and 7 bases at J, with 6 bases in the middle. The V gene's germline CDR1 is SQVTM and CDR2 ANQGSEA. The CDR3 loop is CSVAENTQYF. In nucleotides, the CDR3 is TGCAGCGTTGCGGAGAATACGCAGTATTTT.

V gene TRBV5-1 combines with J gene TRBJ2-7; D may be TRBD2 (6 bases). The ends were cut back, 0 bases at V and 0 bases at J, with 10 bases in the middle. Germline V CDR1 and CDR2: SGHRS, YFSETQ. This CDR3 has 15 residues. This CDR3 reads CASSLGAGPSYEQYF. In DNA, the CDR3 is TGCGCCAGCAGCTTGGGTGCGGGACCCTCCTACGAGCAGTACTTC.

V and J are TRBV7-2 and TRBJ2-3; tentative D call: TRBD2 (6 bases). The V end was cut by 6 bases, the J end by 5 bases, with 15 bases between. The CDR3 loop spans 14 amino acids. CDR1 is SGHTA and CDR2 is FQGNSA in the germline V gene. CDR3 bases: TGTGCCAGCAGAAGGGGAGGTCAGCTAGATACGCAGTATTTT. Translated, it gives CASRRGGQLDTQYF.

This CDR3 is CASSLEGGGWFNTQYF. DNA of the CDR3: TGCGCCAGCAGCTTGGAAGGCGGGGGTTGGTTTAATACGCAGTATTTT. The rearrangement links TRBV5-1 to TRBJ2-3; TRBD2 agrees at 7 bases. The trim removed 0 bases at V and 7 bases at J, leaving 11 bases unmatched. Looked up from germline, CDR1 is SGHRS and CDR2 is YFSETQ. This CDR3 has 16 residues. The entire variable domain, with the rest obtained from reference TRBV5-1 and TRBJ2-3, is as follows: KAGVTQTPRYLIKTRGQQVTLSCSPISGHRSVSWYQQTPGQGLQFLFEYFSETQRNKGNFPGRFSGRQFSNSRSEMNVSTLELGDSALYLCASSLEGGGWFNTQYFGPGTRLTVL.

The chain uses TRBV6-5 and TRBJ2-3; 8 bases are a match to TRBD1. V dropped 6 bases and J dropped 5; count of bases not matched to a gene: 10. The CDR3 sequence is 15 residues long. CDR1 is MNHEY and CDR2 is SVGAGI in the germline V gene. The CDR3 DNA reads as TGTGCCAGCAGCCTCAGGGGGACAGGAGAAGATACGCAGTATTTT. Amino acids: CASSLRGTGEDTQYF.

The chain is built from TRBV11-2 and TRBJ1-1, with 8 bases identical to TRBD1. This CDR3 is 14 amino acids long. The V and J ends lost 5 bases and 5 bases, in that order; junction bases with no gene match: 7. Germline CDR1 SGHAT, CDR2 FQNNGV. Here the CDR3 reads CASSPSWDRTEAFF. The CDR3 region has the DNA TGTGCCAGCAGCCCCTCCTGGGACAGGACTGAAGCTTTCTTT.

The chain has TRBV5-1 and TRBJ2-3; D is possibly TRBD2 (7 bases). The CDR3 consists of 15 residues. The germline V gene has CDR1 SGHRS and CDR2 YFSETQ. The germline V and J ends were trimmed by 5 bases and 0 bases, with 13 bases remaining between them. In nucleotides, the CDR3 is TGCGCCAGCAGACTGGGGGGGCCTAGCACAGATACGCAGTATTTT. This encodes CASRLGGPSTDTQYF.

The rearrangement uses TRBV12-3 or TRBV12-4 and TRBJ1-1; D not certain. V lost 6 bases, J lost 12 bases, and 20 bases lay in between. The CDR3 covers 13 residues. In nucleotides, the CDR3 is TGTGCCAGCAGGCTAGCCGGTGCCGAGAGACCTTTCTTT. Its translation is CASRLAGAERPFF.

The chain uses TRBV18 and TRBJ2-7; perhaps TRBD2 as D (6 bases). Germline loops: CDR1 KGHSH, CDR2 LQKENI. The V end was cut by 0 bases, the J end by 9 bases, with 6 bases between. The CDR3 contains 11 residues. The chain's CDR3 is CASSPPGGQYF. In DNA, the CDR3 is TGTGCCAGCTCACCACCGGGGGGGCAGTACTTC.

This chain connects TRBV10-3 to TRBJ1-2; 7 bases are a match to TRBD1. With V trimmed by 8 bases and J by 3 bases, 3 bases remained unmatched. This CDR3 has 12 residues. Germline V lookup: CDR1 ENHRY, CDR2 SYGVKD. CDR3 DNA: TGTGCCATCCGAGGGGGCGACTATGGCTACACCTTC. Amino acid sequence: CAIRGGDYGYTF.